The 26 T cell receptor beta chains below were found in one sample sequenced in a study of T cells expressing NK-cell markers. For each CDR3 protein, TCRdb gives one entry from its re-call of the 5' RACE reads, without DNA. Its clone listing holds some 440,000 distinct CDR3 sequences. The sequencing sample was made of blood T cells: a sorted CD56 or NKG2C T cell subset, CD4+ or CD8+ T cells, or bulk PBMC T cells (not recorded which). The origin of the receptors is a woman in her forties or fifties in good health.

V gene TRBV7-8 combines with J gene TRBJ2-5; TCRdb's D gene call, TRBD1, goes unchecked for lack of DNA. CDR1 and CDR2 from the germline V gene are SGHVS and FQNEAQ. The CDR3 runs 11 residues. This CDR3 is CASSLGQSGYF.

J is TRBJ2-1 and V is TRBV5-1; without DNA, the TCRdb call of TRBD2 cannot be checked. Germline assignment: CDR1 SGHRS and CDR2 YFSETQ. The CDR3 has 14 amino acids. CDR3 region: CASSLAVGANEQFF.

The chain joins TRBV7-9 to TRBJ2-1; TCRdb designates TRBD2, a call that cannot be tested without DNA. From germline, CDR1 is SEHNR and CDR2 FQNEAQ (reference sequence). The CDR3 is 19 amino acids. CDR3 in amino acids: CASSFYLAGAGVFYNEQFF.

The rearrangement joins TRBV6-5 to TRBJ2-2; TCRdb indicates TRBD1, and absent DNA this call remains unverified. Looked up from germline, CDR1 is MNHEY and CDR2 is SVGAGI. The CDR3 covers 14 residues. The CDR3 is CASSLRGTGGELFF.

The chain uses TRBV19 and TRBJ2-5; the TRBD2 assignment by TCRdb is unverifiable without DNA. The CDR3 extends over 15 amino acids. Per germline, CDR1 LNHDA and CDR2 SQIVND (reference sequence). The CDR3 sequence is CASSLLAGWGETQYF.

The J gene is TRBJ2-5, the V gene TRBV19; the TCRdb D gene call, TRBD1, has no DNA to confirm it. The length of the CDR3 is 14 residues. The germline CDR1 and CDR2 sequences are LNHDA and SQIVND (reference sequence). The CDR3 sequence is CASSLRGIGETQYF.

This chain joins TRBV5-1 and TRBJ2-1; the D gene TCRdb calls, TRBD1, cannot be checked with no DNA. Germline CDR1 reads SGHRS; CDR2 reads YFSETQ. The CDR3 is made up of 14 amino acids. The CDR3 sequence is CASSLDRGSRGQFF.

The chain joins TRBV20-1 to TRBJ2-5; TCRdb reports TRBD1, a call that lacks DNA to check it against. The CDR3 has 14 residues. Germline-derived CDR1 and CDR2 are DFQATT and SNEGSKA (reference sequence). CDR3 loop: CSVSQGARQETQYF.

The V call is TRBV30, the J call TRBJ1-5; TCRdb proposes TRBD1, but this gene call is untestable without DNA. The germline V gene has CDR1 GTSNPN and CDR2 SVGIG (reference sequence). The CDR3 has 17 residues. CDR3 sequence reads: CAWRVKQGQGIHQPQHF.

V is TRBV6-2 or TRBV6-3 and J is TRBJ1-5. The CDR3 runs to 14 residues. CDR1 and CDR2 from the germline V gene are MNHEY and SVGEGT. CDR3 region: CAHQEGGSNQPQHF.

The V gene is TRBV7-8, the J gene TRBJ2-7; TCRdb's D call of TRBD1 is untestable without DNA. Looked up from germline, CDR1 is SGHVS and CDR2 is FQNEAQ. There are 15 residues in the CDR3. CDR3 loop: CASSRHGQGAYEQYF.

This rearrangement joins TRBV5-1 to TRBJ2-1; checking the TCRdb D call of TRBD1 is not possible without DNA. The CDR3 contains 15 residues. Germline V gene data show CDR1 as SGHRS and CDR2 as YFSETQ. The CDR3 is CASSLSTGLYNEQFF.

The genes are TRBV6-4 and TRBJ2-1; absent DNA, TCRdb's TRBD1 call cannot be checked. CDR1 is MRHNA, CDR2 SNTAGT, per germline. The CDR3 consists of 13 residues. The CDR3 region is CASSGRGLDEQFF.

The chain uses TRBV7-9 and TRBJ1-1; TCRdb indicates TRBD1, and absent DNA this call remains unverified. There are 14 residues in the CDR3. Germline V gives CDR1 SEHNR, CDR2 FQNEAQ (reference sequence). CDR3 residues: CASSFGGSEPEAFF.

This rearrangement joins TRBV7-2 to TRBJ2-7; TCRdb indicates TRBD1, and absent DNA this call remains unverified. Germline V gene data show CDR1 as SGHTA and CDR2 as FQGNSA. This CDR3 is built from 17 residues. The CDR3 here is CASSLVSWGEPPYEQYF.

The gene calls are TRBV24-1 and TRBJ2-6; TCRdb's D call of TRBD1 is untestable without DNA. The germline V gene has CDR1 KGHDR and CDR2 SFDVKD. This CDR3 comprises 18 residues. CDR3 region: CATSDTGQGPYGANVLTF.

The chain uses TRBV5-1 and TRBJ2-1; TCRdb proposes TRBD2, but this gene call is untestable without DNA. This CDR3 has 15 residues. CDR1 and CDR2 from the germline V gene are SGHRS and YFSETQ. The CDR3 protein is CASSLGARLDNEQFF.

V and J are TRBV20-1 and TRBJ2-5; TCRdb reports TRBD1, a call that lacks DNA to check it against. Germline loops: CDR1 DFQATT, CDR2 SNEGSKA (reference sequence). This CDR3 contains 14 residues. The CDR3 loop reads CSASAREREETQYF.

The chain couples TRBV7-8 to TRBJ1-1; absent DNA, TCRdb's TRBD1 call cannot be checked. Germline-derived CDR1 and CDR2 are SGHVS and FQNEAQ. The CDR3 covers 13 residues. The CDR3 protein is CAAERVPNTEAFF.

The rearrangement uses TRBV5-1 and TRBJ2-3; as DNA is missing, the TRBD2 call by TCRdb cannot be tested. Germline CDR1 and CDR2: SGHRS and YFSETQ. The CDR3 has 15 amino acids. This CDR3 reads CASSFGVGTSERQYF. The full variable domain, in which reference TRBV5-1 and TRBJ2-3 provide the parts outside the CDR3, is KAGVTQTPRYLIKTRGQQVTLSCSPISGHRSVSWYQQTPGQGLQFLFEYFSETQRNKGNFPGRFSGRQFSNSRSEMNVSTLELGDSALYLCASSFGVGTSERQYFGPGTRLTVL.

The chain uses TRBV14 and TRBJ2-7; TCRdb indicates TRBD2, and absent DNA this call remains unverified. CDR3 length: 15 residues. Germline V gene lookup returns CDR1 SGHDN and CDR2 FVKESK. The CDR3 here is CASSQAGRLIGGQYF.

This chain connects TRBV27 to TRBJ2-3. From germline, CDR1 is MNHEY and CDR2 SMNVEV (reference sequence). This CDR3 comprises 15 residues. CDR3 sequence reads: CASRRSTRSEDTQYF.

The chain carries TRBV5-5 and TRBJ2-3; checking the TCRdb D call of TRBD2 is not possible without DNA. CDR3 length: 17 amino acids. Looked up from germline, CDR1 is SGHKS and CDR2 is YYEKEE (reference sequence). CDR3 loop: CASSLAREGISTVTQYF.

The J gene is TRBJ1-2, the V gene TRBV9; TCRdb's D call of TRBD1 is untestable without DNA. This CDR3 spans 13 amino acids. Germline CDR1 and CDR2: SGDLS and YYNGEE. The CDR3 protein is CASGPGGFGGYTF. The full variable domain, completed using reference TRBV9 and TRBJ1-2, is DSGVTQTPKHLITATGQRVTLRCSPRSGDLSVYWYQQSLDQGLQFLIQYYNGEERAKGNILERFSAQQFPDLHSELNLSSLELGDSALYFCASGPGGFGGYTFGSGTRLTVV.

The chain uses TRBV6-1 and TRBJ1-5. In germline, CDR1 is MNHNS, CDR2 SASEGT. CDR3 length equals 14 residues. The CDR3 loop reads CASTELGGNQPQHF.

The rearrangement joins TRBV5-1 to TRBJ2-1. The length of the CDR3 is 12 residues. The V gene's germline CDR1 is SGHRS and CDR2 YFSETQ. The CDR3 spells CASSLVVNEQFF.